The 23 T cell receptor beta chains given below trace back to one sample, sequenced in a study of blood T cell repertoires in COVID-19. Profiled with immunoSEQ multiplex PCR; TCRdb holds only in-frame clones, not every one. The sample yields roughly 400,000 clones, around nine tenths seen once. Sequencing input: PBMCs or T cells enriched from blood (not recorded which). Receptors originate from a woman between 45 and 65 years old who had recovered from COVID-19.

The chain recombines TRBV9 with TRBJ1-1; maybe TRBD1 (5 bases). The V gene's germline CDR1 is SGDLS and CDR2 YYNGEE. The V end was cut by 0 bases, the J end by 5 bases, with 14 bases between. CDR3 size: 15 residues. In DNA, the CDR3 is TGTGCCAGCAGCGTAGACGGGGCGCGGGATACTGAAGCTTTCTTT. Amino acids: CASSVDGARDTEAFF.

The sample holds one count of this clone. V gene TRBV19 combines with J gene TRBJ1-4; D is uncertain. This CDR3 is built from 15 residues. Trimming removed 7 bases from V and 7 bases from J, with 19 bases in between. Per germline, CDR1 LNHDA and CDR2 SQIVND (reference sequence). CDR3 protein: CASTRSATVGEKLFF. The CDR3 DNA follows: TGTGCCAGTACCAGATCAGCGACGGTGGGTGAAAAACTGTTTTTT.

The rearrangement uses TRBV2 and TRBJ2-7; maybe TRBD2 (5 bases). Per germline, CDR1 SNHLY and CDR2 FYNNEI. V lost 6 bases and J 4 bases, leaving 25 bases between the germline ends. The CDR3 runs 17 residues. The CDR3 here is CASSGPSKRSRRYEQYF. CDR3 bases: TGTGCCAGCAGCGGCCCCTCAAAGCGGAGCAGACGGTACGAGCAGTACTTC.

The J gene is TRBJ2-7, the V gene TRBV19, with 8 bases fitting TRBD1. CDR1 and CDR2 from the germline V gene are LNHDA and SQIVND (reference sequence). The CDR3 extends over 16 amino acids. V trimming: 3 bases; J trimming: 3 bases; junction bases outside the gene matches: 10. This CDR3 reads CASSIMVGDRGYEQYF. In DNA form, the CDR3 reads TGTGCCAGTAGTATTATGGTGGGCGACAGGGGCTACGAGCAGTACTTC. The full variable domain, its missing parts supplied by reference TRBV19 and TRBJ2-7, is DGGITQSPKYLFRKEGQNVTLSCEQNLNHDAMYWYRQDPGQGLRLIYYSQIVNDFQKGDIAEGYSVSREKKESFPLTVTSAQKNPTAFYLCASSIMVGDRGYEQYFGPGTRLTVT.

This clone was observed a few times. For the CDR3, the DNA is TGCGCCAGCAGCCAAGATGTATTCTCGAACACTGAAGCTTTCTTT. It translates to CASSQDVFSNTEAFF. J is TRBJ1-1 and V is TRBV4-1; no definite D call. CDR1 MGHRA and CDR2 YSYEKL come from the germline V gene. The CDR3 is 15 residues long. V was clipped by 0 bases and J by 1 base, with 9 bases between them.

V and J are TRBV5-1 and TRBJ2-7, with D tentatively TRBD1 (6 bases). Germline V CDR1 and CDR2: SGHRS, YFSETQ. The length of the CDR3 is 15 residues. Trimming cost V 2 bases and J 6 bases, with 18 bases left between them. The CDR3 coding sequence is TGCGCCAGCAGCTTCCGATCGACAGGACGGGGCGAGCAGTACTTC. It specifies CASSFRSTGRGEQYF.

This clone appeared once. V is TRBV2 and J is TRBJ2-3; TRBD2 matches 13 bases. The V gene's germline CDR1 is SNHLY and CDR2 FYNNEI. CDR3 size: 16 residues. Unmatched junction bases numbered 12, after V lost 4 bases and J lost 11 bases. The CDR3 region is CASSAPTSGGLTRQYF. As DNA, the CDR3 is TGTGCCAGCAGTGCTCCGACTAGCGGGGGGCTCACACGGCAGTATTTT.

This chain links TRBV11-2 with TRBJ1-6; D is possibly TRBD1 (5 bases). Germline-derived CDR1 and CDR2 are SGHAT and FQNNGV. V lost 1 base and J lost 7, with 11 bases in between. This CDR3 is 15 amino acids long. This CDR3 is CASSLVRQQNSPLHF. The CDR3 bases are TGTGCCAGCAGCTTAGTGCGACAGCAAAATTCACCCCTCCACTTT.

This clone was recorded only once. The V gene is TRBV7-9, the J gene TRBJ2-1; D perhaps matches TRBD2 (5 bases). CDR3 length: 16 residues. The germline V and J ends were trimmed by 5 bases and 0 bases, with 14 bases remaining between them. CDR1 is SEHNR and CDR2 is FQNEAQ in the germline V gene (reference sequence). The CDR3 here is CASSLRTWSSYNEQFF. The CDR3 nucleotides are TGTGCCAGCAGCCTGCGGACTTGGAGCTCCTACAATGAGCAGTTCTTC.

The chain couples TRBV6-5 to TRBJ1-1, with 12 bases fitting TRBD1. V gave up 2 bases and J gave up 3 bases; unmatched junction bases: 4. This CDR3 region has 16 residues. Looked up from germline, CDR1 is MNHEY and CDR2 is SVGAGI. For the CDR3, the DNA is TGTGCCAGCAGTTACGGGACAGGGGGCTTCGACACTGAAGCTTTCTTT. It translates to CASSYGTGGFDTEAFF.

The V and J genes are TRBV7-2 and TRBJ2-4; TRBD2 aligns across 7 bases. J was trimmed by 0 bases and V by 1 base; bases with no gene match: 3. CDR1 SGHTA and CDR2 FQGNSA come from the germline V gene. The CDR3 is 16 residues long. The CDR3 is CASSLEGGLAKNIQYF. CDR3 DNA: TGTGCCAGCAGCTTAGAGGGAGGGCTAGCCAAAAACATTCAGTACTTC. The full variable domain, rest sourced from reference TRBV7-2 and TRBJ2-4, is GAGVSQSPSNKVTEKGKDVELRCDPISGHTALYWYRQSLGQGLEFLIYFQGNSAPDKSGLPSDRFSAERTGGSVSTLTIQRTQQEDSAVYLCASSLEGGLAKNIQYFGAGTRLSVL.

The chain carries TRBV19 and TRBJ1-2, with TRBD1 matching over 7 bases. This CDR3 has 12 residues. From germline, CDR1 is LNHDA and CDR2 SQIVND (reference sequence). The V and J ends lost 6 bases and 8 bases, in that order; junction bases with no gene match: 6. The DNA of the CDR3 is TGTGCCAGTAGCAACGACAGGGAAGGCTACACCTTC. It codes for CASSNDREGYTF.

The chain's CDR3 is CASSLVALASNTGELFF. The CDR3 region has the DNA TGTGCCAGCAGCTTAGTGGCCCTAGCATCCAACACCGGGGAGCTGTTTTTT. The chain recombines TRBV7-2 with TRBJ2-2, with a tentative D call TRBD2 (5 bases). CDR1 is SGHTA, CDR2 FQGNSA, per germline. The CDR3 runs to 17 residues. V lost 1 base and J lost 2, with 14 bases in between.

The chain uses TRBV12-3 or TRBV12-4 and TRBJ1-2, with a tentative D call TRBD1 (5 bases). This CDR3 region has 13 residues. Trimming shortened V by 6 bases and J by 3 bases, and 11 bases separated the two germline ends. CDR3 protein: CASSITRDYGYTF. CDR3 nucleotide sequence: TGTGCCAGCAGCATCACCAGGGACTATGGCTACACCTTC.

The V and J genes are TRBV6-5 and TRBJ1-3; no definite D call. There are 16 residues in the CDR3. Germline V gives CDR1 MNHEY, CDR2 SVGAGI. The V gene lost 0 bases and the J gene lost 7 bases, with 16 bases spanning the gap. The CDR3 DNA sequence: TGTGCCAGCAGTTACTCGTCGGGGTTAACGAGGAACACCATATATTTT. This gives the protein CASSYSSGLTRNTIYF.

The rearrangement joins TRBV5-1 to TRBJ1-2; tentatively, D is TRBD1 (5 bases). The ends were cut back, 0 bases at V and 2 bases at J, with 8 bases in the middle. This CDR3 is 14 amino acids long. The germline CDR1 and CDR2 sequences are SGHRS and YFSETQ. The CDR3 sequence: CASSLDQGNYGYTF. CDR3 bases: TGCGCCAGCAGCTTGGATCAGGGAAACTATGGCTACACCTTC. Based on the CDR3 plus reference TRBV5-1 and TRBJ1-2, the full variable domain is KAGVTQTPRYLIKTRGQQVTLSCSPISGHRSVSWYQQTPGQGLQFLFEYFSETQRNKGNFPGRFSGRQFSNSRSEMNVSTLELGDSALYLCASSLDQGNYGYTFGSGTRLTVV.

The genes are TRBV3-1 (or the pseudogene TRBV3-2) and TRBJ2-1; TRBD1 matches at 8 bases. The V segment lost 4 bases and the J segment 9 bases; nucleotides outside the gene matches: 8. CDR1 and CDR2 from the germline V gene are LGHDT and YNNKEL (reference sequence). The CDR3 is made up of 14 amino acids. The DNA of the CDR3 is TGTGCCAGCAGCCCATCTCTCAGGGGGCCTGAGCAGTTCTTC. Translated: CASSPSLRGPEQFF.

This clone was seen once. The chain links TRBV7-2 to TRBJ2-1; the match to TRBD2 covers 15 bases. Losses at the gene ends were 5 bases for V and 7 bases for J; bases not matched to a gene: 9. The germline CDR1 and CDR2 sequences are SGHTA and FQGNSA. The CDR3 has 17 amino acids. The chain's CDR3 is CASSRTSGGALRNEQFF. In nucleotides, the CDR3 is TGTGCCAGCAGCAGGACTAGCGGGGGGGCCCTTCGAAATGAGCAGTTCTTC.

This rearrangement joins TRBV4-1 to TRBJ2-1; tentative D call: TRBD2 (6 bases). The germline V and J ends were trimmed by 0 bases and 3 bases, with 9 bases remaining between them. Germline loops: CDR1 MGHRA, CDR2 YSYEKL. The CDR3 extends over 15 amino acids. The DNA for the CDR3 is TGCGCCAGCAGCCAAGATCGGGGGATCTACAATGAGCAGTTCTTC. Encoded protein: CASSQDRGIYNEQFF.

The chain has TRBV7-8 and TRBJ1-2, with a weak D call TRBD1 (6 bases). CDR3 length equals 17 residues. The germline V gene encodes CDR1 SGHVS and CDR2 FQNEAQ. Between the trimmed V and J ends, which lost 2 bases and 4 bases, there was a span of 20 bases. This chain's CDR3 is CASSLPKSGTKGYGYTF. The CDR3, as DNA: TGTGCCAGCAGCTTACCCAAATCCGGGACAAAGGGCTATGGCTACACCTTC.

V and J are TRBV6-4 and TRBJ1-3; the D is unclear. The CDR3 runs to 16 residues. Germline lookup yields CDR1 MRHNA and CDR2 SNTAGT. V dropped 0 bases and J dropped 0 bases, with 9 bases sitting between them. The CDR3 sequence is CASSDSRPSSGNTIYF. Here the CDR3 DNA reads TGTGCCAGCAGTGACTCGCGGCCGAGCTCTGGAAACACCATATATTTT.

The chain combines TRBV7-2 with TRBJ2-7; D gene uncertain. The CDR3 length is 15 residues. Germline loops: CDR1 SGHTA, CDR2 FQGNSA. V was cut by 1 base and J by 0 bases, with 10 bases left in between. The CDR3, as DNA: TGTGCCAGCAGCTTAGACCCCGGGTCCTCCTACGAGCAGTACTTC. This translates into CASSLDPGSSYEQYF.

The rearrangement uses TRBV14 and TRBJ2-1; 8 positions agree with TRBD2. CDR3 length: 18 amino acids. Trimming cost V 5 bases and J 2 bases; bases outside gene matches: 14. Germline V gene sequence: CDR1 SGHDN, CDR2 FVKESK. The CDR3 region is CASSGPATSEDTYNEQFF. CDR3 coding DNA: TGTGCCAGCAGCGGCCCAGCGACTAGCGAGGACACCTACAATGAGCAGTTCTTC. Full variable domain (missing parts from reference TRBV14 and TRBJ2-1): EAGVTQFPSHSVIEKGQTVTLRCDPISGHDNLYWYRRVMGKEIKFLLHFVKESKQDESGMPNNRFLAERTGGTYSTLKVQPAELEDSGVYFCASSGPATSEDTYNEQFFGPGTRLTVL.